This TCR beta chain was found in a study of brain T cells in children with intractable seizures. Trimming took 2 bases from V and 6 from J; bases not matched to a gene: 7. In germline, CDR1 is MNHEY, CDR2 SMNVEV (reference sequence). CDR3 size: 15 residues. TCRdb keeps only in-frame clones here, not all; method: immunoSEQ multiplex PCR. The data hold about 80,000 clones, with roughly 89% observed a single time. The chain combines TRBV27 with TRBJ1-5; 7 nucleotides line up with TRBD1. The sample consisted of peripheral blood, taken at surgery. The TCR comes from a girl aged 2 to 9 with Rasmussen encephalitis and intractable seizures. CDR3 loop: CASSLEGAVSQPQHF. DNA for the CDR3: TGTGCCAGCAGTTTAGAGGGGGCAGTGAGTCAGCCCCAGCATTTT.